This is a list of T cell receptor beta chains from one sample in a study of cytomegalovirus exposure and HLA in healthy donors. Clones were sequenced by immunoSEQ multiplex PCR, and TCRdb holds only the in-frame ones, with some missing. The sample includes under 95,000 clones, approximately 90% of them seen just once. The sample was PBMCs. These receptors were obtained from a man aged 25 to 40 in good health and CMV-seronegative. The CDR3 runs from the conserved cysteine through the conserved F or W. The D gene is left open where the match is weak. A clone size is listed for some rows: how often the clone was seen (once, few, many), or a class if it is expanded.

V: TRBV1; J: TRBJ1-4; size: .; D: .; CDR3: CTSSQAPNEKLFF; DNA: TGCACCAGCAGTCAGGCCCCTAATGAAAAACTGTTTTTT
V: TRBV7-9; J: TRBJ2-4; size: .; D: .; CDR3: CASSPDTLVYQNIQYF; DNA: TGTGCCAGCAGCCCCGACACCTTAGTTTACCAAAACATTCAGTACTTC
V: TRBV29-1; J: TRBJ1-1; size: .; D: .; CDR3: CSPQLQNTEAFF; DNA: TGCAGCCCCCAACTTCAGAACACTGAAGCTTTCTTT
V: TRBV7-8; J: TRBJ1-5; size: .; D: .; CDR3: CASSLGAEHNQPQHF; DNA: TGTGCCAGCAGCTTAGGGGCAGAACACAATCAGCCCCAGCATTTT
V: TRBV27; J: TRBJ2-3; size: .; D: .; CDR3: CASSLGGPSTDTQYF; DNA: TGTGCCAGCAGTTTAGGAGGGCCTAGCACAGATACGCAGTATTTT
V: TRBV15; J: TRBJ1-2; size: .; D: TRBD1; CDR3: CATSTPTGNLGYTF; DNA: TGTGCCACCAGCACCCCGACAGGGAATCTTGGCTACACCTTC
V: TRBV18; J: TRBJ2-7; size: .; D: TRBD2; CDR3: CASSSSGGVFEQYF; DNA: TGTGCCAGCTCATCATCGGGAGGGGTATTCGAGCAGTACTTC
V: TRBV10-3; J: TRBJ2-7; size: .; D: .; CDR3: CAISPSDRDYEQYF; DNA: TGTGCCATCAGTCCCTCCGACAGAGACTACGAGCAGTACTTC
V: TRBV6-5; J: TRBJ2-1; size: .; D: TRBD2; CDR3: CASSYRTSGNNEQFF; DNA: TGTGCCAGCAGTTATAGGACTAGCGGGAATAATGAGCAGTTCTTC
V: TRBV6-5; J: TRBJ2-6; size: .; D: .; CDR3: CASSSDGAGANVLTF; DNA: TGTGCCAGCAGCTCCGACGGGGCTGGGGCCAACGTCCTGACTTTC
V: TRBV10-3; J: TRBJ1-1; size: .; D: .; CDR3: CAISEGGHREGSYGFF; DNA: TGTGCCATCAGTGAGGGGGGTCACAGGGAAGGTTCGTATGGTTTCTTT
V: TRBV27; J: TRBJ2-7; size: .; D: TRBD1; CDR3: CASGTGGGGYEQYF; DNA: TGTGCCAGCGGGACAGGGGGCGGTGGCTACGAGCAGTACTTC
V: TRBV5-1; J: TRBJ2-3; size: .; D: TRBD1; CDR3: CASSLDGQGKSDTQYF; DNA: TGCGCCAGCAGCTTGGATGGACAGGGAAAGTCAGATACGCAGTATTTT
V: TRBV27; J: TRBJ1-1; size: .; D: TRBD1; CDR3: CASSTLPGQGGTEAFF; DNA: TGTGCCAGCAGTACCCTCCCGGGACAGGGGGGGACTGAAGCTTTCTTT
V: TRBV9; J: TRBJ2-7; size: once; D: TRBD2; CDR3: CASSVDSSGSYEQYF; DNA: TGTGCCAGCAGCGTAGATTCTAGCGGCTCCTACGAGCAGTACTTC
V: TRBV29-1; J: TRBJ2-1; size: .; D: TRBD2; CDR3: CSVEERGLAGPYNEQFF; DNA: TGCAGCGTTGAAGAGAGGGGACTAGCGGGACCCTACAATGAGCAGTTCTTC
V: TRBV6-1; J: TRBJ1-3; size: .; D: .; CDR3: CASSARDFSSGNTIYF; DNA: TGTGCCAGCAGTGCCCGGGACTTTAGCTCTGGAAACACCATATATTTT
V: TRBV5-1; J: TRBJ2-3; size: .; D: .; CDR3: CASRRRDPTDTQYF; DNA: TGCGCCAGCAGGAGGAGGGACCCTACAGATACGCAGTATTTT
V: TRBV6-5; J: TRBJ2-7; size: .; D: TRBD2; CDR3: CASRTPGGGYEQYF; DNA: TGTGCCAGCAGGACCCCGGGAGGTGGCTACGAGCAGTACTTC
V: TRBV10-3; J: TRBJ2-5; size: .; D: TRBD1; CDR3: CAISSTGEETQYF; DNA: TGTGCCATCAGCTCGACAGGGGAAGAGACCCAGTACTTC
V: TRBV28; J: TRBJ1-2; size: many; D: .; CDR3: CASSTASNYGYTF; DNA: TGTGCCAGCAGTACAGCCTCTAACTATGGCTACACCTTC
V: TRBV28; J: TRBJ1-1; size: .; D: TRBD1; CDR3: CASWAGQGPHTEAFF; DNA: TGTGCCTCCTGGGCGGGACAGGGGCCCCACACTGAAGCTTTCTTT
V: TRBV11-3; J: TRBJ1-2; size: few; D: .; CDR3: CASSLVCDGYTF; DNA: TGTGCCAGCAGCTTAGTATGCGATGGCTACACCTTC
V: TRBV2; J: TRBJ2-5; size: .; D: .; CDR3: CASSVGTSSETQYF; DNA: TGTGCCAGCAGTGTGGGGACATCCTCAGAGACCCAGTACTTC
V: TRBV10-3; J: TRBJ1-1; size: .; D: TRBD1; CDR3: CAISESDRGERPAFF; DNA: TGTGCCATCAGTGAATCAGACAGGGGAGAAAGACCGGCTTTCTTT
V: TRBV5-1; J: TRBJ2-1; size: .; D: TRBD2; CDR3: CASSRSGTSDNEQFF; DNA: TGCGCCAGCAGCAGATCCGGGACTAGCGACAATGAGCAGTTCTTC
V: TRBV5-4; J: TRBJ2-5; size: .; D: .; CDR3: CASSFLEGAQYF; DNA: TGTGCCAGCAGCTTTCTCGAGGGGGCCCAGTACTTC
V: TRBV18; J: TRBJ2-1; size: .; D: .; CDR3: CASSPWRGHEQFF; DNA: TGTGCCAGCTCACCATGGAGGGGCCATGAGCAGTTCTTC
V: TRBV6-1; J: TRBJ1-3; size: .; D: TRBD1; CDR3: CASGPRGRQGNTIYF; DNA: TGTGCCAGCGGTCCAAGGGGGCGACAAGGAAACACCATATATTTT
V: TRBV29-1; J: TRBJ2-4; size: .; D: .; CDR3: CSVVDVGRLRGKDKNIQYF; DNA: TGCAGCGTTGTCGACGTGGGTAGACTCCGAGGAAAGGACAAAAACATTCAGTACTTC
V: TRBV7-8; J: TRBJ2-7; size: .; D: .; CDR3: CASRPRFRDEQYF; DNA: TGTGCCAGCAGACCTCGTTTTCGGGACGAGCAGTACTTC
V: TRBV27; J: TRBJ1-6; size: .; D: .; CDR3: CASRPDSYRSPLHF; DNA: TGTGCCAGCAGGCCGGACAGCTATAGGTCACCCCTCCACTTT
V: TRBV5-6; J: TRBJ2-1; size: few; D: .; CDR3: CASSRGRKDNEQFF; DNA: TGTGCCAGCAGCCGCGGCCGTAAAGACAATGAGCAGTTCTTC
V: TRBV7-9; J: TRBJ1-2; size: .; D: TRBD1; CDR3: CASSLAGTGYGYTF; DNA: TGTGCCAGCAGCTTAGCAGGGACAGGGTATGGCTACACCTTC
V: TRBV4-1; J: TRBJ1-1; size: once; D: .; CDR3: CASSQRTNEAFF; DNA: TGCGCCAGCAGCCAACGGACAAATGAAGCTTTCTTT
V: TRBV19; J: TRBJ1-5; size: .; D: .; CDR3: CASSPTDRDQPKSNQPQHF; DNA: TGTGCCAGTAGTCCGACGGATCGGGATCAACCCAAGAGCAATCAGCCCCAGCATTTT
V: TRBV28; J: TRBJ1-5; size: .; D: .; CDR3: CASTRAYSNQPQHF; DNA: TGTGCCAGCACCAGGGCTTATAGCAATCAGCCCCAGCATTTT
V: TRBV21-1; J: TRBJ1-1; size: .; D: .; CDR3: CASSKERGGGRNTEAFF; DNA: TGTGCCAGCAGCAAAGAAAGGGGCGGGGGCAGGAACACTGAAGCTTTCTTT
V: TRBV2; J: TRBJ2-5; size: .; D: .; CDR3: CASSLDRETQYF; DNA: TGTGCCAGCAGTTTGGACAGAGAGACCCAGTACTTC
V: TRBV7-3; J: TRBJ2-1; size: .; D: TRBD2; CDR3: CASSLLHGRAYNEQFF; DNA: TGTGCCAGCAGCTTACTTCACGGGAGGGCCTACAATGAGCAGTTCTTC
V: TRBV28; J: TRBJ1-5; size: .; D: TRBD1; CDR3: CASWAGTGPLYSNQPQHF; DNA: TGTGCCAGCTGGGCCGGGACAGGGCCTCTTTATAGCAATCAGCCCCAGCATTTT
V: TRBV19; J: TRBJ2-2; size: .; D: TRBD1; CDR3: CASSYIGQATGELFF; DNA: TGTGCCAGTAGTTATATTGGACAGGCGACCGGGGAGCTGTTTTTT
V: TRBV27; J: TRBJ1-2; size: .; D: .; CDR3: CASSLSSHQGRIHGYTF; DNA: TGTGCCAGCAGCCTGAGCTCCCACCAGGGGCGTATTCATGGCTACACCTTC
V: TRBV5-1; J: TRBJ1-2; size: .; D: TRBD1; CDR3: CASSTDRGDGYTF; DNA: TGCGCCAGCAGCACTGACAGGGGTGATGGCTACACCTTC
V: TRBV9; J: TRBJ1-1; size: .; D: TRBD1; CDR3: CASSVAVGQGATNTEAFF; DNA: TGTGCCAGCAGCGTAGCGGTCGGCCAGGGGGCTACGAACACTGAAGCTTTCTTT
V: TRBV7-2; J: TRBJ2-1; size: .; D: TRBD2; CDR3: CASSLRQVTSVNEQFF; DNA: TGTGCCAGCAGCCTCCGTCAAGTGACTAGCGTCAATGAGCAGTTCTTC
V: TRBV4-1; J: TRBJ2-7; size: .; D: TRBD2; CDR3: CASSQVRFFSGTSGSHTYEQYF; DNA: TGCGCCAGCAGCCAAGTAAGATTTTTTTCCGGGACTAGCGGGAGTCACACCTACGAGCAGTACTTC
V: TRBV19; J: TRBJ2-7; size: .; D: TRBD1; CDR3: CASSHGQGALYEQYF; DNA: TGTGCCAGTAGTCACGGACAGGGGGCTCTGTACGAGCAGTACTTC
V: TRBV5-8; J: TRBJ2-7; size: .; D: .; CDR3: CASSLGPLAQQYF; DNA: TGTGCCAGCAGCTTGGGGCCGTTGGCCCAGCAGTACTTC
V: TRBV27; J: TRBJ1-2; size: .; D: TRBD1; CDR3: CASSFWTGNGYTF; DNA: TGTGCCAGCAGTTTTTGGACAGGGAATGGCTACACCTTC
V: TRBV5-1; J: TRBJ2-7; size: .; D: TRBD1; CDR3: CASCLQGKSSYEQYF; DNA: TGCGCCAGCTGTTTACAGGGGAAGAGCTCCTACGAGCAGTACTTC
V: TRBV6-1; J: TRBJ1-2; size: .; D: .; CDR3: CASSYGGGYTF; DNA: TGTGCCAGCAGTTACGGAGGGGGCTACACCTTC
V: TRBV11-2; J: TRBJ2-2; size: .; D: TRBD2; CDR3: CASSSTSGSIGELFF; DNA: TGTGCCAGCAGCTCGACTAGCGGGAGTATCGGGGAGCTGTTTTTT
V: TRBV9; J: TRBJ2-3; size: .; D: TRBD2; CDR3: CASSVARTSSDTQYF; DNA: TGTGCCAGCAGCGTAGCTCGGACTAGCAGTGATACGCAGTATTTT
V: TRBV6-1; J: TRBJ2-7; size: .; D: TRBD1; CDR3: CASSDRGAYEQYF; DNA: TGTGCCAGCAGCGACAGGGGGGCCTACGAGCAGTACTTC
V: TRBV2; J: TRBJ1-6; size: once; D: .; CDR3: CASSEALGGYHF; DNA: TGTGCCAGCAGTGAAGCGCTTGGGGGGTACCACTTT
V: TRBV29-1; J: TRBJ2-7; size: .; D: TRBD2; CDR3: CSATSGMYYEQYF; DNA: TGCAGCGCTACTAGCGGGATGTACTACGAGCAGTACTTC
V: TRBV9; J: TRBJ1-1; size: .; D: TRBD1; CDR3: CASSATGGLNTEAFF; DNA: TGTGCCAGCAGCGCTACAGGGGGGTTGAACACTGAAGCTTTCTTT
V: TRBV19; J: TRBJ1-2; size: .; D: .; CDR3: CASSPSRDIIFYGYTF; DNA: TGTGCCAGTAGTCCGAGCCGGGACATAATTTTTTATGGCTACACCTTC
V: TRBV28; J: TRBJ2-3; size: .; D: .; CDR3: CASSFYPPIYTDTQYF; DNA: TGTGCCAGCAGTTTCTACCCTCCCATATACACAGATACGCAGTATTTT